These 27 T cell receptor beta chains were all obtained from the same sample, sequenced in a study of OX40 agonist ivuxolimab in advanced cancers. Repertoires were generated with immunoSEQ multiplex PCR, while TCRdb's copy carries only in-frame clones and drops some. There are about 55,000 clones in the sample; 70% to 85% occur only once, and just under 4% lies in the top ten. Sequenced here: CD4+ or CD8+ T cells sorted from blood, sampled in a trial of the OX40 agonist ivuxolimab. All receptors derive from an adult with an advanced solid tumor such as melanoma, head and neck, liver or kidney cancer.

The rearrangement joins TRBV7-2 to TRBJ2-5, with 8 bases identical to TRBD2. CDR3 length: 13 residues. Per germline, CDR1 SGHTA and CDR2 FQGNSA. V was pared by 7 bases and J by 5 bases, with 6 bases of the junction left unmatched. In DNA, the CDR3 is TGTGCCAGCACGGGGGGGGCCGGCGAGACCCAGTACTTC. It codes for CASTGGAGETQYF.

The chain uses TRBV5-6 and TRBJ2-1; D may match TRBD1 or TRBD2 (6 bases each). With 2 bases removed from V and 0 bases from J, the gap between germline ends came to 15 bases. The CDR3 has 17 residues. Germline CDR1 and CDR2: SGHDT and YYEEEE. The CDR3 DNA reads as TGTGCCAGCAGCTTTGGGGGGCGGGTTAGCTCCTACAATGAGCAGTTCTTC. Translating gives CASSFGGRVSSYNEQFF.

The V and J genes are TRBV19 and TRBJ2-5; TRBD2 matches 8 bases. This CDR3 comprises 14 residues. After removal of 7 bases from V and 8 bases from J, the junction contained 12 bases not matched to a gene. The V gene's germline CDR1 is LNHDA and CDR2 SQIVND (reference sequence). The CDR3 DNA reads TGTGCCAGTAAGGCCAGCGGGGGCCGGCGTACCCAGTACTTC. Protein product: CASKASGGRRTQYF.

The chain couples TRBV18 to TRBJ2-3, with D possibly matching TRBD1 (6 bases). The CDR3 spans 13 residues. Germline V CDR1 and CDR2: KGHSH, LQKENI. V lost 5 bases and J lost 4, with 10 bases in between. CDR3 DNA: TGTGCCAGCTCAATACAGGGCTCAGATACGCAGTATTTT. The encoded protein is CASSIQGSDTQYF.

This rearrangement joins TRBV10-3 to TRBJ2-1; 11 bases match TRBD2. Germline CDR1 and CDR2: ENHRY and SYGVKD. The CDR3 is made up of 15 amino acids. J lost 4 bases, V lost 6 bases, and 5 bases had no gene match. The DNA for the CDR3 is TGTGCCATCAGGAGTAGCGGGGGGGTATACAATGAGCAGTTCTTC. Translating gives CAIRSSGGVYNEQFF.

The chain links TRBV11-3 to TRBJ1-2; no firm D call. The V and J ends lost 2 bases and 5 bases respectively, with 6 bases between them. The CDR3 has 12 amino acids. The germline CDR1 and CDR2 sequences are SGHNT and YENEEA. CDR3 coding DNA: TGTGCCAGCAGCTTACGAGGATATGGCTACACCTTC. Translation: CASSLRGYGYTF. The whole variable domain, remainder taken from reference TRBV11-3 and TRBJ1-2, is EAGVVQSPRYKIIEKKQPVAFWCNPISGHNTLYWYLQNLGQGPELLIRYENEEAVDDSQLPKDRFSAERLKGVDSTLKIQPAELGDSAVYLCASSLRGYGYTFGSGTRLTVV.

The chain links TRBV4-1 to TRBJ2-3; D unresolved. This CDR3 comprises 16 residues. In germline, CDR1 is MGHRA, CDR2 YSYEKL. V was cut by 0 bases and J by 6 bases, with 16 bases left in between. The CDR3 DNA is TGCGCCAGCAGCCAAGATTTCCGACTCAAGGTGGATACGCAGTATTTT. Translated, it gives CASSQDFRLKVDTQYF.

CDR3 DNA sequence: TGTGCCAGCAGCGAAAGGGGACTAGCGGTCACCGGGGAGCTGTTTTTT. Protein sequence: CASSERGLAVTGELFF. The V call is TRBV6-1, the J call TRBJ2-2, with 11 nucleotides matching TRBD2. The trim removed 6 bases at V and 4 bases at J, leaving 7 bases unmatched. The germline CDR1 and CDR2 sequences are MNHNS and SASEGT. The CDR3 runs 16 residues.

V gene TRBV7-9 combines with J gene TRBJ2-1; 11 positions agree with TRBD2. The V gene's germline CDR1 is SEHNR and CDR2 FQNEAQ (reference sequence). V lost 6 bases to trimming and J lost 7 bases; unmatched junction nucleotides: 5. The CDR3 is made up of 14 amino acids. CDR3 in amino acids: CASRPSGGRNEQFF. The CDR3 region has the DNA TGTGCCAGCAGACCTAGCGGGGGGAGAAATGAGCAGTTCTTC.

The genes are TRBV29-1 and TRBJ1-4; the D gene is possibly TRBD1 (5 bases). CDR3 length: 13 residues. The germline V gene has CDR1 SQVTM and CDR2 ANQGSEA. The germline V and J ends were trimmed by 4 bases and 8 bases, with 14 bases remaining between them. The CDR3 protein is CSVGSWGGEKLFF. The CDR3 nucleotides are TGCAGCGTTGGGTCGTGGGGGGGAGAAAAACTGTTTTTT.

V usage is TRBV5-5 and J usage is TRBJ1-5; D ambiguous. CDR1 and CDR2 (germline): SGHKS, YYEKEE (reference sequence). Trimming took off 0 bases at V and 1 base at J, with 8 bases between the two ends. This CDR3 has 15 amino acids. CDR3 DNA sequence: TGTGCCAGCAGCTTGGCTGGTATCAGCAATCAGCCCCAGCATTTT. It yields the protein CASSLAGISNQPQHF.

The CDR3, as DNA: TGTGCCAGCAGCCCCCGGGGGGATAGCAATCAGCCCCAGCATTTT. Amino acids: CASSPRGDSNQPQHF. The chain recombines TRBV7-9 with TRBJ1-5; D may be TRBD1 (5 bases). Trimming shortened V by 5 bases and J by 0 bases, and 11 bases separated the two germline ends. The CDR3 contains 15 residues. Germline V lookup: CDR1 SEHNR, CDR2 FQNEAQ (reference sequence).

The CDR3 bases are TGTGCCAGTAGCTTAAGAGATACGCAGTATTTT. Residues: CASSLRDTQYF. J is TRBJ2-3 and V is TRBV19; D is ambiguous. Germline CDR1 LNHDA, CDR2 SQIVND (reference sequence). Trimming pared 6 bases from V and 5 bases from J, leaving 6 bases between. CDR3 length: 11 residues.

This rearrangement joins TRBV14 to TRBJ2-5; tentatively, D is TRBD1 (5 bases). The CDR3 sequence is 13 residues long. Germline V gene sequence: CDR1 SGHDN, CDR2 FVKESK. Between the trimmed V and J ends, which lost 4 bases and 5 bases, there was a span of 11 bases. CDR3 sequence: CASSRQFGETQYF. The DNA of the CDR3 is TGTGCCAGCAGCCGACAGTTTGGGGAGACCCAGTACTTC.

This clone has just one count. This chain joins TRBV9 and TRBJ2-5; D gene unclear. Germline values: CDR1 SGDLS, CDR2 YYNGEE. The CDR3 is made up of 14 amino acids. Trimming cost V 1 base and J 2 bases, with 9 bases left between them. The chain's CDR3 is CASSVKSQQETQYF. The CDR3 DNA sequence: TGTGCCAGCAGCGTAAAGTCACAGCAAGAGACCCAGTACTTC.

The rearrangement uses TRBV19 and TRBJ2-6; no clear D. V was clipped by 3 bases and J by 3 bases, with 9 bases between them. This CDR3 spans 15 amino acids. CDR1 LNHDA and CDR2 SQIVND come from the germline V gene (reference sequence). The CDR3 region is CASSITEVGANVLTF. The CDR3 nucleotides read TGTGCCAGTAGTATTACAGAGGTTGGGGCCAACGTCCTGACTTTC. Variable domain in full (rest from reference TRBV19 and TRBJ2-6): DGGITQSPKYLFRKEGQNVTLSCEQNLNHDAMYWYRQDPGQGLRLIYYSQIVNDFQKGDIAEGYSVSREKKESFPLTVTSAQKNPTAFYLCASSITEVGANVLTFGAGSRLTVL.

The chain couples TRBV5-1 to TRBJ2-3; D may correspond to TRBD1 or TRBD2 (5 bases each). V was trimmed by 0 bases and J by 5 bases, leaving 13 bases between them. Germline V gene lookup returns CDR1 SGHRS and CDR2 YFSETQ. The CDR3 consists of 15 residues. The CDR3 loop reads CASSLGSPGRDTQYF. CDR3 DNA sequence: TGCGCCAGCAGCTTGGGAAGTCCGGGGCGAGATACGCAGTATTTT.

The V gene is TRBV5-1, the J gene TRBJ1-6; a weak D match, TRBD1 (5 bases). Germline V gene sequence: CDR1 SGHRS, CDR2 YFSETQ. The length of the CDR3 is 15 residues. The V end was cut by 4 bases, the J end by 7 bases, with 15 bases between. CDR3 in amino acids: CASSNRGTGNSPLHF. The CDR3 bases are TGCGCCAGCAGCAACCGGGGGACGGGGAATTCACCCCTCCACTTT. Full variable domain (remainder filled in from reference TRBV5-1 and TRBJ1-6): KAGVTQTPRYLIKTRGQQVTLSCSPISGHRSVSWYQQTPGQGLQFLFEYFSETQRNKGNFPGRFSGRQFSNSRSEMNVSTLELGDSALYLCASSNRGTGNSPLHFGNGTRLTVT.

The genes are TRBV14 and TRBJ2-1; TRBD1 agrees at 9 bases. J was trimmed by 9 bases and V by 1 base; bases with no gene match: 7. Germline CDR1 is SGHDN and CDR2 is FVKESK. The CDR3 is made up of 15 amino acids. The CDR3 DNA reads TGTGCCAGCAGCCAAGGCCATACAGGGGGCGCTGAGCAGTTCTTC. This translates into CASSQGHTGGAEQFF.

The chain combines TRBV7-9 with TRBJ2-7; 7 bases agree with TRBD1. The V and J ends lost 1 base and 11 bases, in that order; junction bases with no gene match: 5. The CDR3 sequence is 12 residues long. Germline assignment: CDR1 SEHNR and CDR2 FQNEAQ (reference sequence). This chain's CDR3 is CASSLDRGVKYF. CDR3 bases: TGTGCCAGCAGCTTAGACAGGGGAGTTAAGTACTTC. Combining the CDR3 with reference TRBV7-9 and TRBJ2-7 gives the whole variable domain DTGVSQNPRHKITKRGQNVTFRCDPISEHNRLYWYRQTLGQGPEFLTYFQNEAQLEKSRLLSDRFSAERPKGSFSTLEIQRTEQGDSAMYLCASSLDRGVKYFGPGTRLTVT.

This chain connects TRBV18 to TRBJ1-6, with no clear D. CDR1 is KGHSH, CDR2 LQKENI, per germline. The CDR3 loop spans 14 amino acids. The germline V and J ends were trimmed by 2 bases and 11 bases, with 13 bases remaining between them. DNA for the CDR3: TGTGCCAGCTCACCATCGGAGGTTTCGACACCCCTCCACTTT. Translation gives CASSPSEVSTPLHF.

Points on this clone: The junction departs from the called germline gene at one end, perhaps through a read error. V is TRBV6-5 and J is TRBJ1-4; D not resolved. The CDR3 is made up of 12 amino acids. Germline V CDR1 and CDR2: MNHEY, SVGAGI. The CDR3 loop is CASSTLRGAQIF. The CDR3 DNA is TGTGCCAGCAGTACGCTCCGGGGAGCCCAAATTTTT.

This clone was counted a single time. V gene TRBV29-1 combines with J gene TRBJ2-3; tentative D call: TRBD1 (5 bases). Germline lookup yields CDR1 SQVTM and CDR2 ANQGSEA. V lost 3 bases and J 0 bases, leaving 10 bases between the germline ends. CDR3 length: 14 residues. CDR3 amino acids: CSVEGLRSTDTQYF. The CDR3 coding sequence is TGCAGCGTTGAGGGGCTTAGGAGCACAGATACGCAGTATTTT.

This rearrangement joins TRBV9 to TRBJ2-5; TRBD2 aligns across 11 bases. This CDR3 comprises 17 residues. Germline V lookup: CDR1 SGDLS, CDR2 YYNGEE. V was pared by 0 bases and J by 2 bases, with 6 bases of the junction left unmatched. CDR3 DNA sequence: TGTGCCAGCAGCGTAGCGCTAGCGGGGGGCCAACAAGAGACCCAGTACTTC. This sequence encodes CASSVALAGGQQETQYF.

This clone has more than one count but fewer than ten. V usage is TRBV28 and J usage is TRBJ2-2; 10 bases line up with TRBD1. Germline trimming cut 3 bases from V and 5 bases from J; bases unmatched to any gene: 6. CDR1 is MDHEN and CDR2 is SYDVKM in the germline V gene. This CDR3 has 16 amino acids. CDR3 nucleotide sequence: TGTGCCAGCAGTTTTCATATGGGACAGGGGACCGGGGAGCTGTTTTTT. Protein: CASSFHMGQGTGELFF. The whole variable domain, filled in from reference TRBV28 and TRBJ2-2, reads DVKVTQSSRYLVKRTGEKVFLECVQDMDHENMFWYRQDPGLGLRLIYFSYDVKMKEKGDIPEGYSVSREKKERFSLILESASTNQTSMYLCASSFHMGQGTGELFFGEGSRLTVL.

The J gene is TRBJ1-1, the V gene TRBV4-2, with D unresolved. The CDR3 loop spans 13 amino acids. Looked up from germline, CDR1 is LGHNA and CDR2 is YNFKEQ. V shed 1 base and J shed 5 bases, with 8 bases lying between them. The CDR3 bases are TGTGCCAGCAGCCAAGTACGAGTGACTGAAGCTTTCTTT. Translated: CASSQVRVTEAFF.

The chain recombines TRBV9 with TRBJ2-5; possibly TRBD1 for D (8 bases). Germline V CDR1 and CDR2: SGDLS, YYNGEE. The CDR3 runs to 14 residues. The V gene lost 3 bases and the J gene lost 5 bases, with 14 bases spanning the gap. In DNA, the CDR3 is TGTGCCAGCAGCGGGACAGGGCGGGGGGAGACCCAGTACTTC. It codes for CASSGTGRGETQYF. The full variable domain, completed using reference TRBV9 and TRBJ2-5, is DSGVTQTPKHLITATGQRVTLRCSPRSGDLSVYWYQQSLDQGLQFLIQYYNGEERAKGNILERFSAQQFPDLHSELNLSSLELGDSALYFCASSGTGRGETQYFGPGTRLLVL.